This T cell receptor (beta chain) was obtained from a study of blood T cell repertoires in COVID-19. Overall study context: The origin of the acute and convalescent COVID-19 samples was the United States, Italy and Spain.

Clones were read by immunoSEQ multiplex PCR, and TCRdb kept only the in-frame ones, dropping some. The table records roughly 220,000 clones, about 90% of them present only once. Participant-given clinical history determined each cohort assignment. Exposed study participants had met a COVID-19 case within 2 weeks before entry. CDR1 SGHTS and CDR2 YDEGEE come from the germline V gene. Deletions cut 4 bases from V and 1 base from J, with 14 bases between. The CDR3 spans 15 residues. The receptor was derived from a man aged 25-45 years who had been exposed to COVID-19. The sequencing sample was made of PBMCs or T cells enriched from blood (not recorded which). The rearrangement links TRBV5-8 to TRBJ2-5, with a possible D match to TRBD2 (5 bases). The chain's CDR3 is CASSDEPGTQETQYF. CDR3 coding DNA: TGTGCCAGCAGCGACGAACCGGGAACCCAAGAGACCCAGTACTTC.